Below, one TCR beta chain is given with its context. Its antigen is as yet unknown. Sequencing used cDNA as its template, made by extracting RNA and reverse transcribing it. Clones were read by immunoSEQ multiplex PCR, and TCRdb kept only the in-frame ones, dropping some. The top ten clones hold about 0.93% of a sample with hundreds of thousands of clones, about three fifths of them seen once. The V gene's germline CDR1 is SQVTM and CDR2 ANQGSEA. The CDR3 runs to 14 residues. Losses at the gene ends were 2 bases for V and 9 bases for J; bases not matched to a gene: 8. These data originate in a study of CD8+ T cells in alopecia areata. Study-wide background: Each of the treated patients was given oral tofacitinib, 5 to 10 mg twice daily, for moderate-to-severe alopecia areata. Study observations and caveats: The study found tofacitinib significantly decreased scalp clonality and expanded CD8+ clones among the top 100.

Treatment: oral pan-JAK inhibitor, 5-10 mg twice daily. This clonotype was sampled from a human donor with alopecia areata. The input for sequencing was CD4+ T cells sorted from blood, taken at week 52, from a patient treated with tofacitinib. The chain has TRBV29-1 and TRBJ2-2; 8 nucleotides agree with TRBD1. Written as DNA, the CDR3 is TGCAGCGTTGAAAAGCAGGGGGCCCCTAGGGAGCTGTTTTTT. It specifies CSVEKQGAPRELFF.